This is a list of T cell receptor beta chains from one sample in a study of Ad26.COV2.S vaccination and SARS-CoV-2 variants. Method: immunoSEQ multiplex PCR; TCRdb's copy keeps in-frame clones and lacks some. The sample contains about 350,000 clones, roughly 94% of which appear only once. The sample here was peripheral blood, taken after recovery from COVID-19. These TCRs come from a human donor who had recovered from COVID-19. CDR3s include the opening cysteine and the closing phenylalanine or tryptophan. D genes are given only for firm matches. Rows may omit the clone size; those that give it use once, few, many or a size class.

j_call | v_call | clone_size | d_call | cdr3_length | cdr3_nt | cdr3_aa
TRBJ1-1 | TRBV12-5 | - | - | 13 | TGTGCTAGTGGCGATGGTCCAGTCCCTGGGTCTTTCTTT | CASGDGPVPGSFF
TRBJ1-1 | TRBV27 | - | TRBD1 | 17 | TGTGCCAGCAGTTTATTGGGCAGGGGGCGTAGAGACACTGAAGCTTTCTTT | CASSLLGRGRRDTEAFF
TRBJ1-4 | TRBV2 | - | - | 15 | TGTGCCAGCAGTGAACTGGGGGCCCGTAATGAAAAACTGTTTTTT | CASSELGARNEKLFF
TRBJ2-3 | TRBV29-1 | - | - | 10 | TGCAGCGGAGGTGGGGACCAACAGTATTTT | CSGGGDQQYF
TRBJ2-1 | TRBV6-2/TRBV6-3 | - | - | 17 | TGTGCCAGCAGCCCCTCCCCCCCCAGCCATACCTACAATGAGCAGTTCTTC | CASSPSPPSHTYNEQFF
TRBJ1-1 | TRBV7-9 | - | TRBD1 | 14 | TGTGCCAGCAGCTTAAGGGACAGCGACACTGAAGCTTTCTTT | CASSLRDSDTEAFF
TRBJ1-6 | TRBV4-1 | - | TRBD1 | 18 | TGCGCCAGCAGCCAAGCCGACAGGGCTAGGATGTACAATTCACCCCTCCACTTT | CASSQADRARMYNSPLHF
TRBJ2-1 | TRBV4-3 | - | TRBD2 | 16 | TGCGCCAGCAGCCCCGTTTTGGGGGGGAATAACAATGAGCAGTTCTTC | CASSPVLGGNNNEQFF
TRBJ2-2 | TRBV6-5 | - | - | 13 | TGTGCCAGCAGTTACCAGGGCGCCGGGGAGCTGTTTTTT | CASSYQGAGELFF
TRBJ1-6 | TRBV10-1 | - | - | 13 | TGCGCCAGCAGTGAAGGGTATAATTCACCCCTCCACTTT | CASSEGYNSPLHF
TRBJ2-5 | TRBV11-2 | once | - | 13 | TGTGCCAGCAGCTCGCAGGTAGTGGAGACCCAGTACTTC | CASSSQVVETQYF
TRBJ2-7 | TRBV5-1 | - | - | 12 | TGCGCCAGCAGCTTCGGCAACTACGAGCAGTACTTC | CASSFGNYEQYF
TRBJ1-1 | TRBV4-1 | - | TRBD1 | 15 | TGCGCCAGCAGCCGAGGACAGGGGGCCTACACTGAAGCTTTCTTT | CASSRGQGAYTEAFF
TRBJ2-2 | TRBV19 | - | TRBD1 | 15 | TGTGCCAGTAGTGTGACAGGGGCTCTGGCCGGGGAGCTGTTTTTT | CASSVTGALAGELFF
TRBJ2-7 | TRBV20-1 | - | - | 11 | TGCAGTGCGCTCACTTGGGGCGAGCAGTACTTC | CSALTWGEQYF
TRBJ2-1 | TRBV10-1 | - | - | 15 | TGCGCCAGCAGCGAACTAGCTGAGGTGATGAATGAGCAGTTCTTC | CASSELAEVMNEQFF
TRBJ1-3 | TRBV9 | - | - | 13 | TGTGCCAGCAGCGCCCGCCCCGGAAACACCATATATTTT | CASSARPGNTIYF
TRBJ2-1 | TRBV4-1 | - | TRBD2 | 16 | TGCGCCAGCAGCCAAGTAGGCGGGGGGCCGTGGAATGAGCAGTTCTTC | CASSQVGGGPWNEQFF
TRBJ1-3 | TRBV13 | - | - | 16 | TGTGCCAGCAGCGTAGTCAGGGGCGAGGATGGAAACACCATATATTTT | CASSVVRGEDGNTIYF
TRBJ1-1 | TRBV11-2 | - | - | 14 | TGTGCCAGCAGTGGGAGGAGTGTACTCACTGAAGCTTTCTTT | CASSGRSVLTEAFF
TRBJ2-7 | TRBV5-8 | - | - | 15 | TGTGCCAGCAGCCTACCAAGGACTTTCATCTACGAGCAGTACTTC | CASSLPRTFIYEQYF
TRBJ2-2 | TRBV9 | - | TRBD1 | 16 | TGTGCCAGCAGCCCAAGGGACAGGGCGGGCACCGGGGAGCTGTTTTTT | CASSPRDRAGTGELFF
TRBJ2-5 | TRBV27 | - | - | 12 | TGTGCCAGCAGTTTATCGGGGGAGACCCAGTACTTC | CASSLSGETQYF
TRBJ1-1 | TRBV5-1 | - | - | 15 | TGCGCCAGCAGCCCAACACGGAACCGGAGTACTGAAGCTTTCTTT | CASSPTRNRSTEAFF
TRBJ1-2 | TRBV19 | - | - | 12 | TGTGCCAGCACGACAGGACTGGGCGGCTACACCTTC | CASTTGLGGYTF
TRBJ2-7 | TRBV7-7 | few | TRBD1 | 15 | TGTGCTAGCAGCCCGGGACAGGGGGCGGGTTTGGAGCAGTACTTC | CASSPGQGAGLEQYF
TRBJ2-6 | TRBV9 | - | - | 15 | TGTGCCAGCAGCGCGGGGGCGTCTGGGGCCAACGTCCTGACTTTC | CASSAGASGANVLTF
TRBJ1-1 | TRBV7-6 | - | TRBD1 | 15 | TGTGCCAGCAGTACTAGCGGTGGGCGACAGGGCGAGGCTTTCTTT | CASSTSGGRQGEAFF
TRBJ2-5 | TRBV5-1 | - | TRBD1 | 15 | TGCGCCAGCAGCGCCGGGACAGGGGCTAAAGAGACCCAGTACTTC | CASSAGTGAKETQYF
TRBJ1-6 | TRBV2 | - | TRBD1 | 16 | TGTGCCAGCAGTGGGACAGGGCCCGGCGGTCATTCACCCCTCCACTTT | CASSGTGPGGHSPLHF
TRBJ2-2 | TRBV5-1 | once | - | 18 | TGCGCCAGCAGCTTGGGGACCGCAAGGAAGCGGAACACCGGGGAGCTGTTTTTT | CASSLGTARKRNTGELFF
TRBJ2-1 | TRBV4-2 | - | TRBD2 | 15 | TGTGCCAGCAGCCAGGGACTAGCGGGGAACAATGAGCAGTTCTTC | CASSQGLAGNNEQFF
TRBJ1-3 | TRBV9 | - | - | 13 | TGTGCCAGCACCCGGACAGTTGTAGACACCATATATTTT | CASTRTVVDTIYF
TRBJ2-1 | TRBV15 | - | - | 13 | TGTGCCACCGCCCGTCAGTATTCCGATGAGCAGTTCTTC | CATARQYSDEQFF
TRBJ2-1 | TRBV4-1 | - | TRBD1 | 16 | TGCGCCAGCAGCCAACCGGGACAGGGGCCGTACAATGAGCAGTTCTTC | CASSQPGQGPYNEQFF
TRBJ2-1 | TRBV2 | - | - | 12 | TGTGCCAGCAGACTAGCCCCCGTTGAGCAGTTCTTC | CASRLAPVEQFF
TRBJ1-4 | TRBV6-5 | - | - | 15 | TGTGCCAGCAGTTACTCGGGGGGGAGTAATGAAAAACTGTTTTTT | CASSYSGGSNEKLFF
TRBJ2-3 | TRBV3-1/TRBV3-2 | once | - | 14 | TGTGCCAGCAGCCAAGATACGAGGGGAGATACGCAGTATTTT | CASSQDTRGDTQYF
TRBJ2-7 | TRBV6-2/TRBV6-3 | - | TRBD1 | 14 | TGTGCCAGCAGTTATCTAACAACAGGGGGCGAGCAGTACTTC | CASSYLTTGGEQYF
TRBJ2-7 | TRBV29-1 | - | - | 14 | TGCAGCGCCCTACATCCTCCCCTCTCCTACGAGCAGTACTTC | CSALHPPLSYEQYF
TRBJ2-2 | TRBV7-3 | - | - | 15 | TGTGCCAGCAGCTTAGGAGGGCCCAACACCGGGGAGCTGTTTTTT | CASSLGGPNTGELFF
TRBJ2-1 | TRBV7-9 | - | TRBD1 | 16 | TGTGCCAGCAGCCCCAGGGTCGACAGGGGTCTCCATGAGCAGTTCTTC | CASSPRVDRGLHEQFF
TRBJ1-5 | TRBV6-5 | once | - | 14 | TGTGCCAGCAACCCCCGACAGTCCAATCAGCCCCAGCATTTT | CASNPRQSNQPQHF
TRBJ1-6 | TRBV5-4 | - | - | 15 | TGTGCCAGCAGCTTGCCGACAGGTTTCGGTTCACCCCTCCACTTT | CASSLPTGFGSPLHF
TRBJ1-6 | TRBV27 | - | TRBD1 | 17 | TGTGCCAGCAGTCTCTTCCATGAGACAGGGAGAAATTCACCCCTCCACTTT | CASSLFHETGRNSPLHF